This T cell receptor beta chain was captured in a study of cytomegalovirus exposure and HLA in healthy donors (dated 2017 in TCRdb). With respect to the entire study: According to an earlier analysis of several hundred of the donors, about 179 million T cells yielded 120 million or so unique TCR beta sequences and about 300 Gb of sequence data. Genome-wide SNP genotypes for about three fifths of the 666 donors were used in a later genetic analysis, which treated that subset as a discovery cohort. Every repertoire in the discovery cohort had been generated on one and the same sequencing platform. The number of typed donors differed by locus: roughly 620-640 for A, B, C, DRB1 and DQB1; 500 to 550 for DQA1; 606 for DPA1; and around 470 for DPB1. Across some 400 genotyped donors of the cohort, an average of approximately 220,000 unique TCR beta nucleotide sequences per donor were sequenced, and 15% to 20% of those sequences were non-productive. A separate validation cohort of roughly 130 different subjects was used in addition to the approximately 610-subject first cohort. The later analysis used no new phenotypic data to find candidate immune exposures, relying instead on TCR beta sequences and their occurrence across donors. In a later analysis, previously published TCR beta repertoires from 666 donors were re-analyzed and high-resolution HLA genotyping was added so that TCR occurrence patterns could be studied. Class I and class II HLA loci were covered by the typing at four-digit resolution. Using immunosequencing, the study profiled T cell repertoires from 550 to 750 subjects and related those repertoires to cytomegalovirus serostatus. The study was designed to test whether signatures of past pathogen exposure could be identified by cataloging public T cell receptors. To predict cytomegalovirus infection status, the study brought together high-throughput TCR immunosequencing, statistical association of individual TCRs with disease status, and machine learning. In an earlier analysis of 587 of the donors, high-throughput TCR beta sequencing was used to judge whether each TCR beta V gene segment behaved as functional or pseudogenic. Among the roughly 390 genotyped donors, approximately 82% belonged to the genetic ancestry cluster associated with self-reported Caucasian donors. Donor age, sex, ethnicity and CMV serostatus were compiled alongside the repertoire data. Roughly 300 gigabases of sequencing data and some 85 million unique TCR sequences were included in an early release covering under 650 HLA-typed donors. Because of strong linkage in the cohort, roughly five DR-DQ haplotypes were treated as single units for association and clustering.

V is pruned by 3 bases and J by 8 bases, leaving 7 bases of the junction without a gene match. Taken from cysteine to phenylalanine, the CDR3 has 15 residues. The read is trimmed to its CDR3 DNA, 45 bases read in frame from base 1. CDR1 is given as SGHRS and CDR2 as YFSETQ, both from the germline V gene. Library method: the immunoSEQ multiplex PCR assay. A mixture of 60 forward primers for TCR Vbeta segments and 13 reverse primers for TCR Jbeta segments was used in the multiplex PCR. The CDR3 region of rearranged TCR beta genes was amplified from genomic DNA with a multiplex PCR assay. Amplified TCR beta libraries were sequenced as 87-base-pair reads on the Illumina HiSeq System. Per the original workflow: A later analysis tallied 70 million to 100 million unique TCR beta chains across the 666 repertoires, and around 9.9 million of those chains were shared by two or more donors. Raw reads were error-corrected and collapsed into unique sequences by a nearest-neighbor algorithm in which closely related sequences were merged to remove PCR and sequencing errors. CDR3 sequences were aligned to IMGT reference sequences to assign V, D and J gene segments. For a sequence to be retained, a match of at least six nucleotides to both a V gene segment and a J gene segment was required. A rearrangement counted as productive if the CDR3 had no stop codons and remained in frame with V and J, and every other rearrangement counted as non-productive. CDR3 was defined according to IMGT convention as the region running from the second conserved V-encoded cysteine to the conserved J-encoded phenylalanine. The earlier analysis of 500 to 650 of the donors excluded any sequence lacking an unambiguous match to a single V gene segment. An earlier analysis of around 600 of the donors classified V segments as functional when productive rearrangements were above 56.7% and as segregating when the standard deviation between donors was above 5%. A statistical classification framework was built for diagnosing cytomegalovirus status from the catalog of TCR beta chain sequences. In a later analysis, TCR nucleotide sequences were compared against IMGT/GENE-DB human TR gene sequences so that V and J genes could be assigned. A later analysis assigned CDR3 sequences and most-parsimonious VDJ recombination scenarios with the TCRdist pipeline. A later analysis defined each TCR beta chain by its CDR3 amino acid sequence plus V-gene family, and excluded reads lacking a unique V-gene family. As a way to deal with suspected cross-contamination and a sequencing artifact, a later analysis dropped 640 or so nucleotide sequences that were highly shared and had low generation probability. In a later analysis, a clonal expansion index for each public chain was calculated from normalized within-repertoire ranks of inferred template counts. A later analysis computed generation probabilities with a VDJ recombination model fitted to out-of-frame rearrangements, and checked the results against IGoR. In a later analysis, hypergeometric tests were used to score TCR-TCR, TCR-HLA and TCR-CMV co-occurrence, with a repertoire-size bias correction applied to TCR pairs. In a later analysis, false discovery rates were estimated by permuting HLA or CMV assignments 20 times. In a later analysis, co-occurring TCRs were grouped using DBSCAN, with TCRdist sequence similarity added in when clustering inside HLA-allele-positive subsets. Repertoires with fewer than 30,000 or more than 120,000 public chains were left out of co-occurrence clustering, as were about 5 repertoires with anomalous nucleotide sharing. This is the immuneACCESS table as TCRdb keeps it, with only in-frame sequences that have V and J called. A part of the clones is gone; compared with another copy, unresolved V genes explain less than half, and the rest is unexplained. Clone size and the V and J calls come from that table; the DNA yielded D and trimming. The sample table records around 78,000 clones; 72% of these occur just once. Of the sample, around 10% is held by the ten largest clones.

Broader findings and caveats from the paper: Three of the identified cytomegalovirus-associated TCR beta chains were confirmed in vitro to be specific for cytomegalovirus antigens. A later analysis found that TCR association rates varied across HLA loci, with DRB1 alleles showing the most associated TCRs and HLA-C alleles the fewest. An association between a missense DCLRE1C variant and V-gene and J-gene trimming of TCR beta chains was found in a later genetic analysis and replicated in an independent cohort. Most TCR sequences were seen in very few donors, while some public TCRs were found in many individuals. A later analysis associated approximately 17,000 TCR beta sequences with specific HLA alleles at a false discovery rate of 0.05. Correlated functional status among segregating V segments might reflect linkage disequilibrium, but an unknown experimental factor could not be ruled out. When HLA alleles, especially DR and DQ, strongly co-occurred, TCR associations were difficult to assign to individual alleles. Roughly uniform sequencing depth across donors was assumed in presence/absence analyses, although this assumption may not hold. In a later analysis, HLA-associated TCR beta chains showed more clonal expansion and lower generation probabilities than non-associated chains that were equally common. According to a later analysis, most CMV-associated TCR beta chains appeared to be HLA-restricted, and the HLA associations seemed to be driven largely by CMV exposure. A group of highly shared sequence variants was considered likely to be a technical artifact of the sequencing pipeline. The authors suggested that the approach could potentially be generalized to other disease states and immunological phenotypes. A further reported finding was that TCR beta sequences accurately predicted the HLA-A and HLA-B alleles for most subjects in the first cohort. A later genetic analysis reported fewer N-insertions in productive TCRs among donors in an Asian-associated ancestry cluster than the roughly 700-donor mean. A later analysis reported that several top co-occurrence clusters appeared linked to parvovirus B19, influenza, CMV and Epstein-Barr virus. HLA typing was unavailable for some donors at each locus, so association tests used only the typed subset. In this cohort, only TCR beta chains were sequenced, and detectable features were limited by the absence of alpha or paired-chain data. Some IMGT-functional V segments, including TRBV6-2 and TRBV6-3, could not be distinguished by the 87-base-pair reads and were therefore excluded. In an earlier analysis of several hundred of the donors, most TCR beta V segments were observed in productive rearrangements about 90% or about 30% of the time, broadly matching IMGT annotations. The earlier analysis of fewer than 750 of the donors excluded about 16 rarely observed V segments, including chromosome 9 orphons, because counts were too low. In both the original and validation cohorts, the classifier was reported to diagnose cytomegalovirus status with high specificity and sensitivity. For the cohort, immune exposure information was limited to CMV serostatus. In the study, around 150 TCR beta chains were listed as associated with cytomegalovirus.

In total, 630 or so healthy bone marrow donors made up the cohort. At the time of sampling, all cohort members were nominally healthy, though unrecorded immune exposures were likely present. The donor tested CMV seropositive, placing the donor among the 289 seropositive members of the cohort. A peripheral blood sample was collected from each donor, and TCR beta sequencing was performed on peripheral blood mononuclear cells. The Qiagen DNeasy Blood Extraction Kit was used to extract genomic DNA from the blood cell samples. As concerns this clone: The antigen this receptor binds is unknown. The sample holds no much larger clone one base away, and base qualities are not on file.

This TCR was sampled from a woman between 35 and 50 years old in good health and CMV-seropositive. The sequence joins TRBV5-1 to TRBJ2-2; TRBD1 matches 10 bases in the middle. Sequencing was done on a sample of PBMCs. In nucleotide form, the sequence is TGCGCCAGCAGCTCCGGACAGGGGGGAGCAGGGGAGCTGTTTTTT. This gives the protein CASSSGQGGAGELFF.